This T cell receptor (beta chain) derives from a study of T-cell memory formation after mild COVID-19. The table lists this clonotype with a few counts. V gave up 6 bases and J gave up 14 bases, with 23 bases separating them. The CDR3 sequence is 15 residues long. TCRdb reprocessed the 5' RACE reads via MiXCR and lists one record per CDR3 protein. Here the sample spans roughly 52,000 distinct CDR3 sequences, 8% to 10% being singletons. This TCR was sampled from a man aged 18 to 30 who had mild COVID-19 (a few samples of this study predate the infection). Cell type and time point are not known. J is TRBJ1-6 and V is TRBV23-1; weak D call: TRBD1 (5 bases). TRBV23-1 is marked as an open reading frame, function uncertain. The sequenced sample was PBMCs or a T cell subset sorted from them (not recorded which). CDR3 amino acids: CASRRSGPGRGALHF. CDR3 sequence (DNA): TGCGCCAGCAGACGATCGGGACCTGGAAGAGGGGCCCTCCACTTT.